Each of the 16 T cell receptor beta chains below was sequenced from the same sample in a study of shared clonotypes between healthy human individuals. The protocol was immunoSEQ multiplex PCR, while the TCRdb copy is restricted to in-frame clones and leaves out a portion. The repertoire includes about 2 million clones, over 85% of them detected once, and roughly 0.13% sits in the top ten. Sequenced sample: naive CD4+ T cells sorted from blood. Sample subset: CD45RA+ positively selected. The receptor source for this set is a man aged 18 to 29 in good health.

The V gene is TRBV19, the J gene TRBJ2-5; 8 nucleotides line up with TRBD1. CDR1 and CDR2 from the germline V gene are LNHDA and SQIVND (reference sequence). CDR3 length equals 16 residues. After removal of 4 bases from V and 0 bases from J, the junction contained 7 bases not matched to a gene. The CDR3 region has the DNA TGTGCCAGTAGTACACTGGGGGACAGGTACCAAGAGACCCAGTACTTC. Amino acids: CASSTLGDRYQETQYF.

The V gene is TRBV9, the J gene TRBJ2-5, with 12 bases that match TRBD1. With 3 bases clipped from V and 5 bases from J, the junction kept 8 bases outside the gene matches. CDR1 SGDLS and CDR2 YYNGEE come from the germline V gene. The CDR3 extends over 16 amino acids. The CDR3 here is CASSATGTGGSETQYF. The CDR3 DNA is TGTGCCAGCAGCGCGACCGGGACAGGGGGCTCGGAGACCCAGTACTTC.

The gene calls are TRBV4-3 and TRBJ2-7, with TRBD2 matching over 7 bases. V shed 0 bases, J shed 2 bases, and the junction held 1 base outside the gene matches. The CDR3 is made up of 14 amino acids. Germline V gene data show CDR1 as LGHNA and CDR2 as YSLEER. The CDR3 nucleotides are TGCGCCAGCAGCCAAGATGCGGGGGCCTACGAGCAGTACTTC. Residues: CASSQDAGAYEQYF.

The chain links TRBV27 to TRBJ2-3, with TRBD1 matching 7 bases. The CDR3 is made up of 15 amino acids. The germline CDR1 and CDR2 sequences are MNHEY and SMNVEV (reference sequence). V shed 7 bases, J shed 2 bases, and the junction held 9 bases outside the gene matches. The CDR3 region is CASTEGARNTDTQYF. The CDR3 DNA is TGTGCCAGCACAGAGGGGGCGCGAAACACAGATACGCAGTATTTT.

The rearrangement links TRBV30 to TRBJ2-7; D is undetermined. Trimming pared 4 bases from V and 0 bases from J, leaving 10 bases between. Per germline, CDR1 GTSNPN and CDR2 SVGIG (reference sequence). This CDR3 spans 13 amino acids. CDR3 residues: CAWNSGISYEQYF. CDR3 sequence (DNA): TGTGCCTGGAATTCGGGCATCTCCTACGAGCAGTACTTC.

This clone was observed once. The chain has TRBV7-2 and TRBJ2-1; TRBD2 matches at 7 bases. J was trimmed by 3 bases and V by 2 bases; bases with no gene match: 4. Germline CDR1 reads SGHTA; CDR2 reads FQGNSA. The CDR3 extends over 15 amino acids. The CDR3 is CASSLSAGDYNEQFF. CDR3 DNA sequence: TGTGCCAGCAGCTTATCTGCGGGAGACTACAATGAGCAGTTCTTC.

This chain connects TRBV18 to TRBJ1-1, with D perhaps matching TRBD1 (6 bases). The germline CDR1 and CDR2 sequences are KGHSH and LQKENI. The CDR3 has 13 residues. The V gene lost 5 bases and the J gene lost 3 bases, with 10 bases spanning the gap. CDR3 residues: CASSAKGDTEAFF. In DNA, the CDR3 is TGTGCCAGCTCAGCGAAGGGGGACACTGAAGCTTTCTTT.

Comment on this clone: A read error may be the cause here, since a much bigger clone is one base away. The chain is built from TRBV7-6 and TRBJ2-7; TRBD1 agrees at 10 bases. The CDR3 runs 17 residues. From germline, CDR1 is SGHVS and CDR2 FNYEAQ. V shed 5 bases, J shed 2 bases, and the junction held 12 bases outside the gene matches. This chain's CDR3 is CASSKTSGTGVPYEQYF. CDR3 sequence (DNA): TGTGCCAGCAGCAAAACCTCCGGGACAGGGGTACCCTACGAGCAGTACTTC.

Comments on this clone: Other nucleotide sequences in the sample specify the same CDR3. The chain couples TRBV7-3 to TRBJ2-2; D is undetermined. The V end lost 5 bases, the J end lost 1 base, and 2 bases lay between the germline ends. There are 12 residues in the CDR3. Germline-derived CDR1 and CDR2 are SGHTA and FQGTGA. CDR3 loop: CASSRNTGELFF. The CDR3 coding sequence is TGTGCCAGCAGCCGGAACACCGGGGAGCTGTTTTTT.

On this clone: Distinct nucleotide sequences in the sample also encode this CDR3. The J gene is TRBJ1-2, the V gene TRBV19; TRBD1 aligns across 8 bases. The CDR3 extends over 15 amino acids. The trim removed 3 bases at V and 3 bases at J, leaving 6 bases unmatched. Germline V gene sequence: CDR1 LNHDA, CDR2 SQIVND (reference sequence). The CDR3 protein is CASSISGQEHYGYTF. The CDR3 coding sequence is TGTGCCAGTAGTATTTCGGGACAGGAGCACTATGGCTACACCTTC.

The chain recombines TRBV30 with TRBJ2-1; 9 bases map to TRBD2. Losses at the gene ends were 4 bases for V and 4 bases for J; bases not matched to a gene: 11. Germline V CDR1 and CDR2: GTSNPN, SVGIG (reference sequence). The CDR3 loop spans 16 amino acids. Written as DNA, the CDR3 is TGTGCCTGGATGTTTGCGGGGGGGCTCGGGTACAATGAGCAGTTCTTC. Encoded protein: CAWMFAGGLGYNEQFF.

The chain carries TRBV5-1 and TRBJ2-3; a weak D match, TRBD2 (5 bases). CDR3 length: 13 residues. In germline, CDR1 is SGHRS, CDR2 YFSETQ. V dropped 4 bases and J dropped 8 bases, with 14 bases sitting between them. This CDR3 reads CASSGESAVTQYF. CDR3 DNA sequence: TGCGCCAGCAGCGGGGAGTCGGCAGTTACGCAGTATTTT.

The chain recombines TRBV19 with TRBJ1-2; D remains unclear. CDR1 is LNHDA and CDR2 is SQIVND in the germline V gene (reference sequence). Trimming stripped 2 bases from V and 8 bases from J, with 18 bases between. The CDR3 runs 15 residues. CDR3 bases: TGTGCCAGTAGTATAAGAGGCCCCTGGGTGGGCGGCTACACCTTC. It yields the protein CASSIRGPWVGGYTF.

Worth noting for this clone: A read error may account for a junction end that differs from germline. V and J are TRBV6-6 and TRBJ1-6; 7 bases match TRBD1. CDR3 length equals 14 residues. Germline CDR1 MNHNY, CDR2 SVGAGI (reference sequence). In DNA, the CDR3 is TGTGCCAGCAGTGACTCAACAGGGGTCTCACCCCTCCACTTT. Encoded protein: CASSDSTGVSPLHF.

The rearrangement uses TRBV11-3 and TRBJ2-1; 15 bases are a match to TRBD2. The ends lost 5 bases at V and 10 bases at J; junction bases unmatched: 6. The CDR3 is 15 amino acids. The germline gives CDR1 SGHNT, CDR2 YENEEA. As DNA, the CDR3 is TGTGCCAGCAGCCAATCGGGACTAGCGGGAGGAGAGCAGTTCTTC. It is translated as CASSQSGLAGGEQFF. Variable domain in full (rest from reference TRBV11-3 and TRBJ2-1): EAGVVQSPRYKIIEKKQPVAFWCNPISGHNTLYWYLQNLGQGPELLIRYENEEAVDDSQLPKDRFSAERLKGVDSTLKIQPAELGDSAVYLCASSQSGLAGGEQFFGPGTRLTVL.

The CDR3 nucleotides read TGTGCCAGCTCACCTAGAGGCGGGCCAGGAGATACGCAGTATTTT. Amino acids: CASSPRGGPGDTQYF. This chain uses TRBV18 with TRBJ2-3, with a possible D match to TRBD2 (5 bases). Germline V gene data show CDR1 as KGHSH and CDR2 as LQKENI. This CDR3 is built from 15 residues. The V end lost 3 bases, the J end lost 5 bases, and 15 bases lay between the germline ends. The whole variable domain, filled in from reference TRBV18 and TRBJ2-3, reads NAGVMQNPRHLVRRRGQEARLRCSPMKGHSHVYWYRQLPEEGLKFMVYLQKENIIDESGMPKERFSAEFPKEGPSILRIQQVVRGDSAAYFCASSPRGGPGDTQYFGPGTRLTVL.